A selection of T cell receptor beta chains follows, all from one sample in a study of blood T cell repertoires in COVID-19. Data came from immunoSEQ multiplex PCR; TCRdb stores just in-frame clones and leaves some out. The data contain about 260,000 clones, 75% to 90% of them singletons. Sequenced: peripheral blood. All receptors derive from a woman between 50 and 59 years old who had recovered from COVID-19. The CDR3 runs from the conserved cysteine through the conserved F or W. A D gene is named only where the DNA matches it firmly. Not all rows give a size; the values are once, few, many and, for expanded clones, a class.

D: NA; size: NA; V: TRBV28; J: TRBJ1-1; DNA: TGTGCCAGCAGCCCAAGCGGTGGGTTTGATGAAGCTTTCTTT; CDR3: CASSPSGGFDEAFF
D: TRBD1; size: NA; V: TRBV7-2; J: TRBJ1-2; DNA: TGTGCCAGCAGCTTATCTTCCACAGGGGGATCGGGAGGCTACACCTTC; CDR3: CASSLSSTGGSGGYTF
D: TRBD1; size: NA; V: TRBV29-1; J: TRBJ1-2; DNA: TGCAGCGTGGGGGGACAGGGCAACTATGGCTACACCTTC; CDR3: CSVGGQGNYGYTF
D: NA; size: NA; V: TRBV11-2; J: TRBJ1-3; DNA: TGTGCCAGCAGCTTAGAATTCCTCGACGTCGGGAGGAGCTCTGGAAACACCATATATTTT; CDR3: CASSLEFLDVGRSSGNTIYF
D: NA; size: few; V: TRBV7-9; J: TRBJ2-6; DNA: TGTGCCAGCAGCTCGCCCCTCCAGGGTTCTGGGGCCAACGTCCTGACTTTC; CDR3: CASSSPLQGSGANVLTF
D: TRBD2; size: NA; V: TRBV28; J: TRBJ2-5; DNA: TGTGCCAGCAGTTTCGGATTGCGGGAGGGCCCTCGCGGAGAGACCCAGTACTTC; CDR3: CASSFGLREGPRGETQYF
D: TRBD1; size: NA; V: TRBV4-3; J: TRBJ1-2; DNA: TGCGCCAGCAGCCTAACCGGGACAGGCCAAGTGGGCTACACCTTC; CDR3: CASSLTGTGQVGYTF
D: TRBD2; size: once; V: TRBV11-3; J: TRBJ2-2; DNA: TGTGCCAGCAGCTTATTCGCGGGAGGCTTCGCGAACACCGGGGAGCTGTTTTTT; CDR3: CASSLFAGGFANTGELFF
D: TRBD2; size: NA; V: TRBV27; J: TRBJ2-5; DNA: TGTGCCAGCGCTGAAACTAGCGGGGTCCAAGAGACCCAGTACTTC; CDR3: CASAETSGVQETQYF
D: NA; size: NA; V: TRBV5-8; J: TRBJ2-1; DNA: TGTGCCAGCACTTCGGCAGGGAATGAGCAGTTCTTC; CDR3: CASTSAGNEQFF
D: TRBD1; size: once; V: TRBV6-5; J: TRBJ2-4; DNA: TGTGCCAGCAGCCGGACAGGGTTGACCAAAAACATTCAGTACTTC; CDR3: CASSRTGLTKNIQYF
D: TRBD2; size: NA; V: TRBV7-6; J: TRBJ2-1; DNA: TGTGCCAGCAGCCCAGGGACTAGCCACAACTCCTACAATGAGCAGTTCTTC; CDR3: CASSPGTSHNSYNEQFF
D: TRBD2; size: NA; V: TRBV9; J: TRBJ2-7; DNA: TGTGCCAGCAGCCCCTACGGGGGGACCTACGAGCAGTACTTC; CDR3: CASSPYGGTYEQYF
D: TRBD2; size: NA; V: TRBV6-1; J: TRBJ2-7; DNA: TGTGCCAGCAGTGAAAGACTAGCGGGGAGGTACGAGCAGTACTTC; CDR3: CASSERLAGRYEQYF
D: NA; size: NA; V: TRBV18; J: TRBJ1-5; DNA: TGTGCCAGCTCCTCACAGTATCAGCCCCAGCATTTT; CDR3: CASSSQYQPQHF
D: NA; size: NA; V: TRBV30; J: TRBJ1-2; DNA: TGTGCCTGGAGTCCCCTAGGGGCCGACCCCTATGGCTACACCTTC; CDR3: CAWSPLGADPYGYTF
D: TRBD2; size: NA; V: TRBV4-2; J: TRBJ2-3; DNA: TGTGCCAGCAGCCCGAGCGGGAGCGCAGATACGCAGTATTTT; CDR3: CASSPSGSADTQYF
D: NA; size: once; V: TRBV19; J: TRBJ2-1; DNA: TGTGCCAGTAGTTTAGGACAGTCCTACAATGAGCAGTTCTTC; CDR3: CASSLGQSYNEQFF
D: NA; size: once; V: TRBV28; J: TRBJ1-4; DNA: TGTGCCAGCAGTTTATCACACCAACGGCGGACGTCCACGGGGAAACTGTTTTTT; CDR3: CASSLSHQRRTSTGKLFF
D: NA; size: NA; V: TRBV28; J: TRBJ2-1; DNA: TGTGCCAGCAGTGGGCGGACAGTCTACAATGAGCAGTTCTTC; CDR3: CASSGRTVYNEQFF
D: TRBD1; size: NA; V: TRBV5-1; J: TRBJ1-1; DNA: TGCGCCAGCAGCTCCGGCAGGGGGCCTGAAGCTTTCTTT; CDR3: CASSSGRGPEAFF
D: NA; size: NA; V: TRBV19; J: TRBJ1-2; DNA: TGTGCCAGTAGTATAGATGGCACATCCTATGGCTACACCTTC; CDR3: CASSIDGTSYGYTF
D: TRBD2; size: NA; V: TRBV6-6; J: TRBJ2-2; DNA: TGTGCCAGCAGTTCCCACAGCGGGGTCACCGGGGAGCTGTTTTTT; CDR3: CASSSHSGVTGELFF
D: TRBD2; size: NA; V: TRBV28; J: TRBJ2-3; DNA: TGTGCCAGTCTGAGGTTGACTAGCGTTCGCACAGATACGCAGTATTTT; CDR3: CASLRLTSVRTDTQYF
D: TRBD1; size: NA; V: TRBV14; J: TRBJ2-1; DNA: TGTGCCAGCAGCCAGACCGGGACAGGGGGATACAATGAGCAGTTCTTC; CDR3: CASSQTGTGGYNEQFF
D: NA; size: NA; V: TRBV9; J: TRBJ1-6; DNA: TGTGCCAGCAGCCCCGGACCCACGGGAGGCTCCTATAATTCACCCCTCCACTTT; CDR3: CASSPGPTGGSYNSPLHF
D: TRBD2; size: NA; V: TRBV6-2/TRBV6-3; J: TRBJ2-2; DNA: TGTGCCAGCAGCTGGGGCACCGGGACTATCGACACCGGGGAGCTGTTTTTT; CDR3: CASSWGTGTIDTGELFF
D: NA; size: NA; V: TRBV5-1; J: TRBJ1-1; DNA: TGCGCCAGCAGACGTCAGGGGATAAGTGATGAAGCTTTCTTT; CDR3: CASRRQGISDEAFF
D: NA; size: once; V: TRBV19; J: TRBJ1-2; DNA: TGTGCCAGCAGCAAGCCCACGGGTTCAACGGGCTATGGCTACACCTTC; CDR3: CASSKPTGSTGYGYTF
D: NA; size: NA; V: TRBV3-1/TRBV3-2; J: TRBJ1-5; DNA: TGTGCCAGCAGCCAAGCGGGACAAAAAGCATATAGCAATCAGCCCCAGCATTTT; CDR3: CASSQAGQKAYSNQPQHF
D: NA; size: NA; V: TRBV27; J: TRBJ2-1; DNA: TGTGCCAGCAGTGGAAGTAGCGGAACATCCTACAATGAGCAGTTCTTC; CDR3: CASSGSSGTSYNEQFF
D: NA; size: NA; V: TRBV27; J: TRBJ2-6; DNA: TGTGCCAGCAGTTTATACCCCCAGGGCTCTGGGGCCAACGTCCTGACTTTC; CDR3: CASSLYPQGSGANVLTF
D: NA; size: NA; V: TRBV18; J: TRBJ1-1; DNA: TGTGCCAGCTCGAAGACAGCGAACACTGAAGCTTTCTTT; CDR3: CASSKTANTEAFF
D: TRBD1; size: NA; V: TRBV28; J: TRBJ2-7; DNA: TGTGCCAGCAGTTCCGGGACAGGGTATCTCGAGCAGTACTTC; CDR3: CASSSGTGYLEQYF
D: TRBD1; size: NA; V: TRBV7-2; J: TRBJ2-7; DNA: TGTGCCAGCAGCTCCTGGACAGGGCCCTACGAGCAGTACTTC; CDR3: CASSSWTGPYEQYF
D: NA; size: NA; V: TRBV7-9; J: TRBJ1-1; DNA: TGTGCCAGCAGCTTAGCGAACAGCGGGACTGAAGCTTTCTTT; CDR3: CASSLANSGTEAFF
D: TRBD1; size: NA; V: TRBV28; J: TRBJ1-2; DNA: TGTGCCAGCAGTTCCAGGACAGGTGCTGGCTACACCTTC; CDR3: CASSSRTGAGYTF
D: NA; size: few; V: TRBV9; J: TRBJ1-4; DNA: TGTGCCAGCAGCGTAGTCAGGCTGGCAACTAATGAAAAACTGTTTTTT; CDR3: CASSVVRLATNEKLFF
D: NA; size: once; V: TRBV15; J: TRBJ2-5; DNA: TGTGCCACCAGCAGAGATAAGCCTGAGGAGACCCAGTACTTC; CDR3: CATSRDKPEETQYF
D: NA; size: NA; V: TRBV6-5; J: TRBJ2-7; DNA: TGTGCCAGCAGTTTCACCCGAATGTCGGGCGAGCAGTACTTC; CDR3: CASSFTRMSGEQYF
D: TRBD2; size: NA; V: TRBV29-1; J: TRBJ2-7; DNA: TGCAGCGCTACGGGGGGGGCAATCTACGAGCAGTACTTC; CDR3: CSATGGAIYEQYF
D: TRBD1; size: NA; V: TRBV18; J: TRBJ1-6; DNA: TGTGCCAGCTCCCCGGGGACAGTCTCTAATTCACCCCTCCACTTT; CDR3: CASSPGTVSNSPLHF
D: NA; size: once; V: TRBV7-9; J: TRBJ2-2; DNA: TGTGCCAGCAGCTTAATGCGGGGAGTGTACGACACCGGGGAGCTGTTTTTT; CDR3: CASSLMRGVYDTGELFF
D: TRBD2; size: NA; V: TRBV2; J: TRBJ2-1; DNA: TGTGCCAGCATCGGGACTAGCAGGAATGAGCAGTTCTTC; CDR3: CASIGTSRNEQFF
D: NA; size: once; V: TRBV2; J: TRBJ2-7; DNA: TGTGCCAGCAGTGGGCAGGGACATAACGAGCAGTACTTC; CDR3: CASSGQGHNEQYF
D: NA; size: NA; V: TRBV19; J: TRBJ2-1; DNA: TGTGCCAGTAGTATAGCCGGGGTACCCTACAATGAGCAGTTCTTC; CDR3: CASSIAGVPYNEQFF
D: TRBD1; size: NA; V: TRBV6-1; J: TRBJ1-1; DNA: TGTGCCAGCAGTGGGGCACCCGTCGACAGGGGTGGGACTGAAGCTTTCTTT; CDR3: CASSGAPVDRGGTEAFF
D: TRBD2; size: NA; V: TRBV27; J: TRBJ2-3; DNA: TGTGCCAGCAGTTTACGGGAGGGGGATACGCAGTATTTT; CDR3: CASSLREGDTQYF
D: TRBD2; size: NA; V: TRBV7-2; J: TRBJ2-5; DNA: TGTGCCAGCAGTCCCAAACTAGCGGGGGGGGAGACCCAGTACTTC; CDR3: CASSPKLAGGETQYF
D: NA; size: NA; V: TRBV4-3; J: TRBJ2-7; DNA: TGCGCCAGCAGCCAAACAGTCGAGCGGTCGGGGGTCGGGGGAAAACCTAGCTACGAGCAGTACTTC; CDR3: CASSQTVERSGVGGKPSYEQYF
D: NA; size: NA; V: TRBV3-1/TRBV3-2; J: TRBJ1-5; DNA: TGTGCCAGCAGCCCGAACTATAGCAATCAGCCCCAGCATTTT; CDR3: CASSPNYSNQPQHF
D: NA; size: NA; V: TRBV6-2/TRBV6-3; J: TRBJ1-6; DNA: TGTGCCAGCAGCCCACAAGGGGTGGATTCACCCCTCCACTTT; CDR3: CASSPQGVDSPLHF
D: NA; size: NA; V: TRBV9; J: TRBJ1-5; DNA: TGTGCCAGCAGCGTAGGCCCGGGGTTGGGCAATCAGCCCCAGCATTTT; CDR3: CASSVGPGLGNQPQHF
D: TRBD1; size: once; V: TRBV7-2; J: TRBJ2-7; DNA: TGTGCCAGCAGCTCACCCTCGACACAGGGGGCGAGGTACGAGCAGTACTTC; CDR3: CASSSPSTQGARYEQYF
D: TRBD2; size: NA; V: TRBV7-3; J: TRBJ2-2; DNA: TGTGCCAGCAGCTCCAGCGGGGGCAACACCGGGGAGCTGTTTTTT; CDR3: CASSSSGGNTGELFF
D: TRBD1; size: NA; V: TRBV6-1; J: TRBJ2-1; DNA: TGTGCCAGCAGTGCCGCACCGGGACAGGGGCCCAATGAGCAGTTCTTC; CDR3: CASSAAPGQGPNEQFF
D: TRBD2; size: NA; V: TRBV10-2; J: TRBJ2-5; DNA: TGCGCCAGCAGTCCACTAGCGGGAGGTGGCCAAGAGACCCAGTACTTC; CDR3: CASSPLAGGGQETQYF
D: NA; size: NA; V: TRBV3-1/TRBV3-2; J: TRBJ2-7; DNA: TGTGCCAGCAGCCAAGGATTAAGGGGGAGGGTCCTCGGGCAGTACTTC; CDR3: CASSQGLRGRVLGQYF
D: NA; size: few; V: TRBV19; J: TRBJ1-5; DNA: TGTGCCAGTAGTATTGTTCGGGACACTCGGAATCAGCCCCAGCATTTT; CDR3: CASSIVRDTRNQPQHF
D: NA; size: NA; V: TRBV2; J: TRBJ2-6; DNA: TGTGCCAGCAGTGAGTGGGGGATAGCGGAGCGCTCTGGGGCCAACGTCCTGACTTTC; CDR3: CASSEWGIAERSGANVLTF